This TCR beta chain was identified during a study of beta chain features in type 1 diabetes. Study findings and constraints: Shortening that was moderate but significant affected the TCRB CDR3s of Type 1 diabetes patients in all four CD4+ subsets.

Comments on this clone: What it binds is unknown.

Reverse transcribing all isolated RNA meant expressed TCRB transcripts were sequenced. Assay: immunoSEQ multiplex PCR; the TCRdb copy retains only in-frame clones and omits some. Of more than 300,000 clones in the sample, roughly 12% are singletons; the top ten hold 0.0095% to 0.012%. Germline CDR1 SGHNT, CDR2 YYREEE (reference sequence). This CDR3 region has 16 residues. The junction had 12 bases not matched to a gene; V was cut back by 4 bases and J by 4 bases. Sequencing was performed on naive CD4+ T cells from blood. The TCR originated in a woman aged 18-30 years with type 1 diabetes. The rearrangement links TRBV5-4 to TRBJ2-3; 7 positions agree with TRBD1. For the CDR3, the DNA is TGTGCCAGCAGCCCGGGGACAGTTAGAGGGGCAGATACGCAGTATTTT. Amino acids: CASSPGTVRGADTQYF.